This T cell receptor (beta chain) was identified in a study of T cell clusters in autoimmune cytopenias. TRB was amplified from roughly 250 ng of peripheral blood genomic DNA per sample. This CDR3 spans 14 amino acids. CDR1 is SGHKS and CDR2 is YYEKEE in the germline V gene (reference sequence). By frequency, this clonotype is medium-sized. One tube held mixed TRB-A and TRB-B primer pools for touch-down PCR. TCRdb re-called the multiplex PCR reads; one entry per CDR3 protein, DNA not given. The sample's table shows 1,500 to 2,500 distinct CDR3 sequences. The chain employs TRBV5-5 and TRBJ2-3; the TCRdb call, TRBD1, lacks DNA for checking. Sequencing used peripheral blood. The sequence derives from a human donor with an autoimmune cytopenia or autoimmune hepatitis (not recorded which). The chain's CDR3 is CASSPAQRGDTQYF.